This T cell receptor beta chain emerged from a study of OX40 agonist ivuxolimab in advanced cancers. For the study in its entirety: Ivuxolimab was a fully human IgG2 agonistic monoclonal antibody targeting the costimulatory receptor OX40 (CD134). Intravenous ivuxolimab was administered to patients every 2 weeks at six dose levels: 0.01, 0.1, 0.3, 1.5, 3 and 10 mg/kg. Among the roughly 50 dose-escalation patients, 19 had hepatocellular carcinoma, around 15 melanoma, 9 renal cell carcinoma and 9 head and neck cancer. The purpose of peripheral TCRbeta sequencing was to test whether ivuxolimab changed TCR sequence diversity and led to clonal T-cell expansion. Patients were allowed to have had prior anti-PD-1, anti-PD-L1 or anti-CTLA-4 therapy, and 30% to 50% of the dose-escalation patients had previously received checkpoint inhibitors. The paper reports the monotherapy dose-escalation portion (N of about 50 patients) of the phase I ivuxolimab trial. A male proportion of 82.7% and a mean age of around 60 years, ranging from roughly 23 to 90, were recorded for the dose-escalation cohort. Partial responses were achieved by three dose-escalation patients, of whom one had hepatocellular carcinoma and two had cutaneous melanoma. The full study reports these points: Low levels of normalized T-cell clonal expansion were also seen in some patients who did not respond. After ivuxolimab, CD8+ T cells had more expanded clones than CD4+ T cells on average. Which antigens the clonally expanded peripheral T cells were specific for was not determined. At doses of 0.1 to 3.0 mg/kg, clonal expansion of both CD4+ and CD8+ blood T cells was observed from baseline to week 6. In the 0.1-3.0 mg/kg groups, partial responders had among the lowest normalized peripheral clonal expansion, particularly in CD8+ T cells.

To sequence the TCRbeta CDR3 region, genomic DNA was isolated from the sorted cells. The immunoSEQ Assay was used for sequencing of TCRbeta CDR3 regions. This immuneACCESS table, as held by TCRdb, lists in-frame sequences with V and J called but not all clones. Of the missing ones, under half trace to an unresolved V gene in checked studies; the others have no known cause. The sample data list tens of thousands of clones, and 85% to 90% of these were observed just once. 1.2% of the sample goes to the ten largest clones. Patients with a history of autoimmune disease or receiving systemic immunosuppression were excluded from the trial. Peripheral blood for TCR sequencing was drawn from every dose cohort at baseline, at cycle 4 day 1 and at cycle 7 day 1. Samples were obtained from an open-label, multicenter, first-in-human phase I dose-escalation trial of ivuxolimab. Adults with locally advanced or metastatic head and neck squamous cell, hepatocellular, melanoma or renal cell carcinoma were enrolled in the trial. CD4+ and CD8+ T cells were sorted separately from peripheral blood before TCR sequencing.

Comment on this clone: Its antigen is unknown. No base-level quality is on record; no much larger clone is a single base apart.

The material sequenced was CD4+ or CD8+ T cells sorted from blood, taken in a trial of the OX40 agonist ivuxolimab. This receptor was taken from an adult with an advanced solid tumor such as melanoma, head and neck, liver or kidney cancer.

The CDR3 region: CASSLEAHTEAFF. The DNA reads TGTGCCAGCAGCTTAGAGGCGCACACTGAAGCTTTCTTT. In this chain, TRBV13 is recombined with TRBJ1-1; the D gene identity is not certain. From a lookup of the germline V gene (reference sequence), CDR1 and CDR2 are PRHDT and FYEKMQ. V was cut back by 1 base and J by 3 bases, leaving a gap of 6 bases between them. The CDR3 measures 13 amino acids from cysteine to phenylalanine. The CDR3 DNA has 39 bases and is translated from base 1.